This entry features one TCR beta chain sequence. Its antigen is not identified. PCR used 60 Vbeta primers and 13 Jbeta primers. The protocol was immunoSEQ multiplex PCR, while the TCRdb copy is restricted to in-frame clones and leaves out a portion. The profile covers some 100,000 clones, with 75% to 85% appearing a single time and 1.2% taken by the ten largest. These donors counted as nominally healthy when sampled, but unrecorded immune exposures were likely. These data come from a study of cytomegalovirus exposure and HLA in healthy donors. Overall study: Most genotyped donors, over 70% of about 430, had Caucasian-associated genetic ancestry.

V was trimmed by 3 bases and J by 7 bases, leaving 6 bases between them. This CDR3 has 12 residues. From germline, CDR1 is SGHTA and CDR2 FQGNSA. Study-wide findings and caveats: Earlier results showed most TCR beta V segments being productive about 87% or about 30% of the time.

This clonotype was sampled from a young woman in good health and CMV-seronegative. The gene calls are TRBV7-2 and TRBJ2-2; D uncertain. Sequenced sample: PBMCs. The CDR3 spells CASSFNNGELFF. Written as DNA, the CDR3 is TGTGCCAGCAGCTTTAATAACGGGGAGCTGTTTTTT.